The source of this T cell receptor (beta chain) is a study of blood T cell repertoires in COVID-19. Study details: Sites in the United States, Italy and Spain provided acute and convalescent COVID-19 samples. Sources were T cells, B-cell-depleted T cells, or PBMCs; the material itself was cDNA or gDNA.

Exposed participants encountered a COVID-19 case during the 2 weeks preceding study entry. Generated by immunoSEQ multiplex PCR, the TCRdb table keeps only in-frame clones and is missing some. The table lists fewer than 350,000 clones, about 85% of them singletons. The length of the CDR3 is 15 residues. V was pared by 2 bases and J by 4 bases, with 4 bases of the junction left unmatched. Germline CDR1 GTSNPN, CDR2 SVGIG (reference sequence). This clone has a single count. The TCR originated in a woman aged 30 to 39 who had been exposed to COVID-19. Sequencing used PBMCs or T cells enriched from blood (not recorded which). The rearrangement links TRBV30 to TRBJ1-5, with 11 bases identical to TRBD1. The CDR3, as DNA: TGTGCCTGGAGTATGGGGACAGGGGGAAATCAGCCCCAGCATTTT. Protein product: CAWSMGTGGNQPQHF.